This T cell receptor beta chain was obtained from a study of blood T cell repertoires in COVID-19. Study summary: Donors in the United States, Italy and Spain gave samples during acute or convalescent COVID-19. T cells, B-cell-depleted T cells, or PBMCs provided the cDNA or gDNA that served as material.

In the original processing: Cell counts per sample came from amplifying reference gene primers. Produced via immunoSEQ multiplex PCR; TCRdb's table is partial and in-frame only. V and J calls plus clone size are reproduced from that table; the DNA served to infer D and trimming. The data contain about 44,000 clones, 80% to 90% of them seen just once; the ten biggest clones take up about a sixth. This clone has more than one count but fewer than ten. In germline, CDR1 is LNHDA, CDR2 SQIVND (reference sequence). The CDR3 has 15 residues. Germline trimming cut 7 bases from V and 4 bases from J; bases unmatched to any gene: 10.

This sequence originates from an older man with active COVID-19. The sequencing sample was made of peripheral blood. The chain uses TRBV19 and TRBJ1-5; TRBD1 matches 7 bases. The chain's CDR3 is CASNHDREVNQPQHF. The CDR3 coding sequence is TGTGCCAGTAACCATGACAGGGAGGTGAATCAGCCCCAGCATTTT.